These 30 T cell receptor beta chains came from one sample sequenced in a study of cytomegalovirus exposure and HLA in healthy donors. This table comes from immunoSEQ multiplex PCR, and its TCRdb copy is limited to in-frame clones, with some not included. In the table there are roughly 82,000 clones, just under 95% of which are singletons. The sequencing input was PBMCs. Receptor source: a man between 18 and 29 years old in good health and CMV-seronegative.

This clone has just one count. The chain uses TRBV18 and TRBJ1-2; D ambiguous. The CDR3 loop spans 15 amino acids. The germline gives CDR1 KGHSH, CDR2 LQKENI. The V gene lost 2 bases and the J gene lost 4 bases, with 14 bases spanning the gap. The CDR3, as DNA: TGTGCCAGCTCACCATCCAGGCTAAACCTCTATGGCTACACCTTC. This gives the protein CASSPSRLNLYGYTF.

V usage is TRBV18 and J usage is TRBJ2-7, with 7 bases matching TRBD2. Germline CDR1 reads KGHSH; CDR2 reads LQKENI. Unmatched junction bases numbered 7, after V lost 6 bases and J lost 5 bases. The CDR3 totals 13 residues. Here the CDR3 DNA reads TGTGCCAGCTCTGGAGGGAGGGTGAACGAGCAGTACTTC. This codes for CASSGGRVNEQYF. Using reference TRBV18 and TRBJ2-7 for the parts outside the CDR3, the full variable domain is NAGVMQNPRHLVRRRGQEARLRCSPMKGHSHVYWYRQLPEEGLKFMVYLQKENIIDESGMPKERFSAEFPKEGPSILRIQQVVRGDSAAYFCASSGGRVNEQYFGPGTRLTVT.

J is TRBJ1-1 and V is TRBV30, with D unclear. V lost 2 bases and J lost 1, with 11 bases in between. The germline gives CDR1 GTSNPN, CDR2 SVGIG (reference sequence). The CDR3 consists of 14 residues. The CDR3 reads CAWSTTIGNTEAFF. CDR3 DNA sequence: TGTGCCTGGAGTACGACTATTGGGAACACTGAAGCTTTCTTT.

In this sample, this clone turned up once. This chain uses TRBV7-6 with TRBJ2-7; D may be TRBD1 (5 bases). Germline V gene sequence: CDR1 SGHVS, CDR2 FNYEAQ. This CDR3 has 16 amino acids. Deletions cut 4 bases from V and 0 bases from J, with 16 bases between. The chain's CDR3 is CASSSHPTARSYEQYF. CDR3 DNA sequence: TGTGCCAGCAGCTCACATCCGACAGCGCGCTCCTACGAGCAGTACTTC.

The count of this clone is one. The rearrangement joins TRBV6-5 to TRBJ2-7; TRBD2 is a possible D gene (6 bases). V gave up 8 bases and J gave up 2 bases, with 13 bases separating them. CDR3 length: 13 amino acids. In germline, CDR1 is MNHEY, CDR2 SVGAGI. CDR3 in DNA: TGTGCCAGCGCTAGGAGGGAAACCTACGAGCAGTACTTC. It codes for CASARRETYEQYF.

The J gene is TRBJ1-5, the V gene TRBV27; possible D gene TRBD1, 6 bases. Germline assignment: CDR1 MNHEY and CDR2 SMNVEV (reference sequence). Trimming cost V 5 bases and J 4 bases, with 15 bases left between them. The CDR3 extends over 15 amino acids. The CDR3 bases are TGTGCCAGCAGTACAATAGGGGGGGTAAATCAGCCCCAGCATTTT. This codes for CASSTIGGVNQPQHF.

A single count supports this clone. CDR3 sequence reads: CASSLVMGRTTGELFF. CDR3 bases: TGCGCCAGCAGCTTGGTAATGGGGAGAACAACCGGGGAGCTGTTTTTT. The V call is TRBV5-1, the J call TRBJ2-2, with a possible D match to TRBD2 (5 bases). CDR1 is SGHRS, CDR2 YFSETQ, per germline. V was shortened by 0 bases and J by 5 bases, with 14 bases between the two germline ends. The CDR3 contains 16 residues.

The genes are TRBV4-2 and TRBJ1-1; 7 positions match TRBD1. Germline V lookup: CDR1 LGHNA, CDR2 YNFKEQ. The CDR3 extends over 15 amino acids. With V trimmed by 1 base and J by 1 base, 3 bases remained unmatched. CDR3 bases: TGTGCCAGCAGCCAAGCTGGGACAGCGAACACTGAAGCTTTCTTT. Its protein product is CASSQAGTANTEAFF.

V gene TRBV18 combines with J gene TRBJ1-4; D unresolved. Trimming left V 3 bases short and J 3 bases short, with 14 bases between. This CDR3 has 16 amino acids. The V gene's germline CDR1 is KGHSH and CDR2 LQKENI. CDR3 DNA: TGTGCCAGCTCACCGCGCGGTCGGGTCCCTAATGAAAAACTGTTTTTT. Translated: CASSPRGRVPNEKLFF.

The CDR3 DNA sequence: TGTGCCAGCAGCTCCGGGACTAGCGCCGATACGCAGTATTTT. Translating gives CASSSGTSADTQYF. J is TRBJ2-3 and V is TRBV5-4, with TRBD2 matching over 10 bases. Trimming removed 3 bases from V and 6 bases from J; junction bases left unmatched: 4. Germline V lookup: CDR1 SGHNT, CDR2 YYREEE (reference sequence). The CDR3 is made up of 14 amino acids.

The chain employs TRBV18 and TRBJ1-2; no clear D gene. Germline CDR1 is KGHSH and CDR2 is LQKENI. This CDR3 contains 15 residues. Deletions cut 2 bases from V and 8 bases from J, with 18 bases between. In DNA form, the CDR3 reads TGTGCCAGCTCACCATTCGATGGGTTGGGCGAAGGCTACACCTTC. This gives the protein CASSPFDGLGEGYTF.

This clone was found once. The chain employs TRBV30 and TRBJ2-7, with 10 bases aligning to TRBD1. The trim removed 1 base at V and 0 bases at J, leaving 3 bases unmatched. CDR3 size: 15 residues. The germline V gene has CDR1 GTSNPN and CDR2 SVGIG (reference sequence). CDR3: CAWSGRQGASYEQYF. The CDR3 DNA is TGTGCCTGGAGTGGCCGACAGGGGGCCTCCTACGAGCAGTACTTC.

V gene TRBV4-1 combines with J gene TRBJ2-7; 10 bases agree with TRBD2. The V and J ends lost 4 bases and 0 bases, in that order; junction bases with no gene match: 6. Germline V gene data show CDR1 as MGHRA and CDR2 as YSYEKL. This CDR3 is 16 amino acids long. The CDR3 sequence is CASSPTIAGGSYEQYF. CDR3 nucleotide sequence: TGCGCCAGCAGCCCCACCATAGCGGGGGGCTCCTACGAGCAGTACTTC.

The V gene is TRBV5-6, the J gene TRBJ2-7; weak D call: TRBD1 (7 bases). Germline V CDR1 and CDR2: SGHDT, YYEEEE. The CDR3 is made up of 12 amino acids. V lost 6 bases and J 3 bases, leaving 10 bases between the germline ends. CDR3 sequence reads: CASTQGGYEQYF. The CDR3 coding sequence is TGTGCCAGCACCCAGGGGGGCTACGAGCAGTACTTC.

This chain connects TRBV19 to TRBJ1-2, with D maybe TRBD1 (5 bases). The CDR3 runs to 14 residues. Trimming shortened V by 3 bases and J by 4 bases, and 12 bases separated the two germline ends. Germline CDR1 and CDR2: LNHDA and SQIVND (reference sequence). The CDR3 sequence is CASSIGVGGYGYTF. DNA of the CDR3: TGTGCCAGTAGTATCGGTGTGGGGGGCTATGGCTACACCTTC.

This rearrangement joins TRBV18 to TRBJ2-7, with a tentative D call TRBD1 (5 bases). Per the germline V gene, CDR1 is KGHSH and CDR2 is LQKENI. The germline V and J ends were trimmed by 3 bases and 2 bases, with 11 bases remaining between them. This CDR3 spans 14 amino acids. The CDR3 DNA follows: TGTGCCAGCTCACCGTCACAGGAGACCTACGAGCAGTACTTC. It translates to CASSPSQETYEQYF.

The rearrangement uses TRBV5-1 and TRBJ1-2; 7 positions agree with TRBD1. V shed 0 bases, J shed 4 bases, and the junction held 6 bases outside the gene matches. The CDR3 sequence is 15 residues long. Germline V gene lookup returns CDR1 SGHRS and CDR2 YFSETQ. The CDR3 reads CASSLGETGSYGYTF. In nucleotides, the CDR3 is TGCGCCAGCAGCTTGGGGGAGACAGGGAGCTATGGCTACACCTTC. Drawing the rest from reference TRBV5-1 and TRBJ1-2, the complete variable domain is KAGVTQTPRYLIKTRGQQVTLSCSPISGHRSVSWYQQTPGQGLQFLFEYFSETQRNKGNFPGRFSGRQFSNSRSEMNVSTLELGDSALYLCASSLGETGSYGYTFGSGTRLTVV.

The genes are TRBV7-2 and TRBJ2-1, with 16 bases that match TRBD2. J gave up 5 bases and V 7 bases, and 11 bases lay outside the gene matches. Germline CDR1 is SGHTA and CDR2 is FQGNSA. CDR3 length equals 18 residues. The CDR3 sequence is CASIVGTSGGAWNNEQFF. In nucleotides, the CDR3 is TGTGCCAGCATCGTAGGGACTAGCGGGGGGGCCTGGAACAATGAGCAGTTCTTC.

The chain joins TRBV30 to TRBJ1-5; 8 nucleotides align to TRBD1. Germline CDR1 GTSNPN, CDR2 SVGIG (reference sequence). J gave up 8 bases and V 8 bases, and 17 bases lay outside the gene matches. CDR3 length equals 15 residues. The CDR3 loop reads CAGGVGQGAGKPQHF. In DNA form, the CDR3 reads TGTGCCGGAGGCGTCGGACAGGGTGCGGGCAAGCCCCAGCATTTT.

This chain uses TRBV6-5 with TRBJ1-3, with a weak D call TRBD1 (6 bases). This CDR3 contains 16 residues. Between the trimmed V and J ends, which lost 2 bases and 2 bases, there was a span of 13 bases. CDR1 and CDR2 (germline): MNHEY, SVGAGI. DNA of the CDR3: TGTGCCAGCAGTTACACGCCCGGGACACCTGGAAACACCATATATTTT. It translates to CASSYTPGTPGNTIYF.

This clone was observed a handful of times. The chain joins TRBV2 to TRBJ1-6; D ambiguous. The V end lost 6 bases, the J end lost 0 bases, and 9 bases lay between the germline ends. Looked up from germline, CDR1 is SNHLY and CDR2 is FYNNEI. The CDR3 covers 15 residues. CDR3 DNA: TGTGCCAGCAGGCTCGCGAGCTCCTATAATTCACCCCTCCACTTT. Translation gives CASRLASSYNSPLHF.

The chain uses TRBV6-1 and TRBJ2-3; D ambiguous. Germline V gene lookup returns CDR1 MNHNS and CDR2 SASEGT. The CDR3 length is 12 residues. Trimming stripped 6 bases from V and 9 bases from J, with 13 bases between. The CDR3: CASRDLRGTQYF. The CDR3 bases are TGTGCCAGCAGAGACCTCAGAGGAACGCAGTATTTT.

This clone was seen a few times. This sequence joins TRBV5-6 and TRBJ1-5; D possibly corresponds to TRBD1 (6 bases). V gave up 4 bases and J gave up 3 bases, with 14 bases separating them. Germline V gene sequence: CDR1 SGHDT, CDR2 YYEEEE. The CDR3 has 15 amino acids. CDR3: CASSVHRALNQPQHF. Here the CDR3 DNA reads TGTGCCAGCAGCGTGCACAGGGCGCTCAATCAGCCCCAGCATTTT.

This clone is a singleton in its sample. The chain links TRBV5-6 to TRBJ2-1; 9 nucleotides line up with TRBD2. Germline CDR1 SGHDT, CDR2 YYEEEE. V lost 0 bases and J lost 5; bases outside the gene matches: 3. The CDR3 runs 15 residues. The CDR3 DNA follows: TGTGCCAGCAGCTTGGGGCTAGCGGGGAACAATGAGCAGTTCTTC. It is translated as CASSLGLAGNNEQFF. Complete variable domain (other parts from reference TRBV5-6 and TRBJ2-1): DAGVTQSPTHLIKTRGQQVTLRCSPKSGHDTVSWYQQALGQGPQFIFQYYEEEERQRGNFPDRFSGHQFPNYSSELNVNALLLGDSALYLCASSLGLAGNNEQFFGPGTRLTVL.

V is TRBV6-5 and J is TRBJ1-2; the D gene is possibly TRBD1 (6 bases). The V end lost 7 bases, the J end lost 2 bases, and 14 bases lay between the germline ends. The CDR3 length is 14 residues. Germline loops: CDR1 MNHEY, CDR2 SVGAGI. The CDR3 is CASNKQGSNYGYTF. The CDR3 region has the DNA TGTGCCAGCAATAAACAGGGTTCGAACTATGGCTACACCTTC.

The V and J genes are TRBV4-2 and TRBJ2-4; weak D call: TRBD2 (6 bases). V lost 4 bases and J lost 9, with 19 bases in between. The CDR3 has 15 amino acids. The germline gives CDR1 LGHNA, CDR2 YNFKEQ. The CDR3 coding sequence is TGTGCCAGCAGCCGGCCACGGCGGGTGGGGGGCATTCAGTACTTC. It specifies CASSRPRRVGGIQYF.

The V gene is TRBV7-2, the J gene TRBJ2-3; 10 bases fit TRBD2. The CDR3 length is 15 residues. The junction had 8 bases not matched to a gene; V was cut back by 6 bases and J by 5 bases. Germline V gene data show CDR1 as SGHTA and CDR2 as FQGNSA. CDR3 residues: CASSSSGRGGDTQYF. CDR3 sequence (DNA): TGTGCCAGCAGTTCGAGCGGGAGGGGTGGAGATACGCAGTATTTT.

The chain is built from TRBV6-6 and TRBJ1-5; TRBD1 aligns across 8 bases. The CDR3 is 15 residues long. The V segment lost 5 bases and the J segment 4 bases; nucleotides outside the gene matches: 7. Germline V gene sequence: CDR1 MNHNY, CDR2 SVGAGI (reference sequence). This CDR3 is CASSPGQGPNQPQHF. CDR3 sequence (DNA): TGTGCCAGCAGTCCTGGACAGGGACCAAATCAGCCCCAGCATTTT.

J is TRBJ2-2 and V is TRBV5-6; 9 bases line up with TRBD1. Germline-derived CDR1 and CDR2 are SGHDT and YYEEEE. CDR3 length: 16 residues. V was pared by 5 bases and J by 2 bases, with 7 bases of the junction left unmatched. The CDR3 here is CASRDWTGVNTGELFF. The CDR3 DNA is TGTGCCAGCAGGGATTGGACAGGGGTAAACACCGGGGAGCTGTTTTTT.

The V gene is TRBV11-1, the J gene TRBJ1-3, with a tentative D call TRBD1 (5 bases). Between the trimmed V and J ends, which lost 6 bases and 2 bases, there was a span of 8 bases. From germline, CDR1 is SGHAT and CDR2 FQDESV (reference sequence). The CDR3 sequence is 13 residues long. CDR3 protein: CASSRTTGNTIYF. The CDR3 DNA sequence: TGTGCCAGCAGTCGGACAACTGGAAACACCATATATTTT.